These T cell receptor beta chains were read from a single sample in a study of blood T cell repertoires in COVID-19. TCRdb's copy holds only in-frame clones and misses some; the assay was immunoSEQ multiplex PCR. The repertoire holds approximately 170,000 clones, with about 86% as singletons. The sample comprised PBMCs or T cells enriched from blood (not recorded which). These receptors all stem from a woman aged 45 to 65 in a cohort exposed to, infected with or recovered from COVID-19 (not recorded which). CDR3s include the opening cysteine and the closing phenylalanine or tryptophan. A D gene is named only where the DNA matches it firmly. Expanded clones are given a class, and other clones once, few, many or no size at all.

d_call	v_call	clone_size	j_call	cdr3_nt	cdr3_aa
TRBD2	TRBV28	once	TRBJ2-3	TGTGCCACCCGGGGGGCGGGAGGCCTCACAGATACGCAGTATTTT	CATRGAGGLTDTQYF
.	TRBV15	.	TRBJ2-3	TGTGCCACCAGCAGAGATCTTGGGGCTAGCACAGATACGCAGTATTTT	CATSRDLGASTDTQYF
.	TRBV5-8	.	TRBJ1-5	TGTGCCAGCAGCTTATCCACGGGCGGGCGGAATCAGCCCCAGCATTTT	CASSLSTGGRNQPQHF
.	TRBV7-9	.	TRBJ1-2	TGTGCCAGCACCCAGGGAGGGGACTATGGCTACACCTTC	CASTQGGDYGYTF
TRBD1	TRBV10-2	.	TRBJ2-1	TGCGCCAGCAGTGAAAACAGGGGGGCATCCAATGAGCAGTTCTTC	CASSENRGASNEQFF
.	TRBV30	.	TRBJ1-1	TGTGCCTGTGAACCGGACAGTCTGAACACTGAAGCTTTCTTT	CACEPDSLNTEAFF
TRBD1	TRBV7-8	.	TRBJ2-1	TGTGCCAGCAGCTTATTAACAGGGGACTACAATGAGCAGTTCTTC	CASSLLTGDYNEQFF
.	TRBV28	.	TRBJ2-1	TGTGCCAGCTCACAACCTGGTCTGGATGAGCAGTTCTTC	CASSQPGLDEQFF
.	TRBV15	.	TRBJ2-1	TGTGCCACCAGCAGTCCCATATCAGTCAGCTCCTACAATGAGCAGTTCTTC	CATSSPISVSSYNEQFF
.	TRBV30	.	TRBJ1-1	TGTGCCTCATCACGTAACTTGGTGGGGCTGCGGGGTACTGAAGCTTTCTTT	CASSRNLVGLRGTEAFF
.	TRBV28	.	TRBJ1-5	TGTGCCAGCAGTTTGGGCCAGCCCCAGCATTTT	CASSLGQPQHF
.	TRBV27	once	TRBJ2-7	TGTGCCAGCAGTTTTCAGGGGACCCTTTACGAGCAGTACTTC	CASSFQGTLYEQYF
.	TRBV5-6	.	TRBJ2-7	TGTGCCAGCAGCTTCGGAGTCTACGAGCAGTACTTC	CASSFGVYEQYF
TRBD2	TRBV30	.	TRBJ2-5	TGTGCCTGGAGTGGCGCGGGGGGGTACCAAGAGACCCAGTACTTC	CAWSGAGGYQETQYF
.	TRBV9	.	TRBJ1-4	TGTGCCAGCAGCCCGGCACGGGGGGATGAAAAACTGTTTTTT	CASSPARGDEKLFF
TRBD2	TRBV11-2	.	TRBJ2-2	TGTGCCAGCAGCCAACGGACTAGTCGTTCACCCGGGGAGCTGTTTTTT	CASSQRTSRSPGELFF
.	TRBV28	.	TRBJ2-5	TGTGCCAGCAGCGACTGGGTCGGGGAGACCCAGTACTTC	CASSDWVGETQYF
TRBD1	TRBV11-1	.	TRBJ2-1	TGTGCCAGCAGCTTAGTTGCCCAGGGGGCTAAGGATGAGCAGTTCTTC	CASSLVAQGAKDEQFF
.	TRBV6-2/TRBV6-3	.	TRBJ2-5	TGTGCCAGCAGTACCTCAGTAACCCAGTACTTC	CASSTSVTQYF
.	TRBV3-1/TRBV3-2	.	TRBJ1-2	TGTGCCAGCAGCCAAGAACTTACCGGTAACAGGCTGGAGGGCTACACCTTC	CASSQELTGNRLEGYTF